This TCR beta chain was retrieved from a study of blood T cell repertoires in COVID-19. This clone was picked up one time. This table comes from immunoSEQ multiplex PCR, and its TCRdb copy is limited to in-frame clones, with some not included. The table shows under 300,000 clones, with 83% occurring only once. The clonotype comes from a woman aged 50 to 60 who had recovered from COVID-19. Sequencing used peripheral blood.

CDR3: CASSLFSSPDTQYF. Written as DNA, the CDR3 is TGTGCCAGCAGCTTATTTAGCTCCCCAGATACGCAGTATTTT. V is TRBV7-2 and J is TRBJ2-3, with D unclear. V was cut by 2 bases and J by 4 bases, with 10 bases left in between. The CDR3 extends over 14 amino acids. Germline assignment: CDR1 SGHTA and CDR2 FQGNSA.